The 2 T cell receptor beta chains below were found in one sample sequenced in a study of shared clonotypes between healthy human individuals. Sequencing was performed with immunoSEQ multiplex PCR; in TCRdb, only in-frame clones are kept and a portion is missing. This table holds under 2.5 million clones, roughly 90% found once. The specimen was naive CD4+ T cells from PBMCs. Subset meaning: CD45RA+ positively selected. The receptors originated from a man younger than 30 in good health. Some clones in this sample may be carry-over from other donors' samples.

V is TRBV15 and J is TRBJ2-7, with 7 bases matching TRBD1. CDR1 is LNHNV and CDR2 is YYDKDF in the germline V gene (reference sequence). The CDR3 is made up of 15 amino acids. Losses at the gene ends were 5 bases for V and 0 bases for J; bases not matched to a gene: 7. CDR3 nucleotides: TGTGCCACCAGCGTAGGACAGGCGCGCTCCTACGAGCAGTACTTC. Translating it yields CATSVGQARSYEQYF. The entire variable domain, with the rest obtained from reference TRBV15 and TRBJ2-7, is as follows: DAMVIQNPRYQVTQFGKPVTLSCSQTLNHNVMYWYQQKSSQAPKLLFHYYDKDFNNEADTPDNFQSRRPNTSFCFLDIRSPGLGDTAMYLCATSVGQARSYEQYFGPGTRLTVT.

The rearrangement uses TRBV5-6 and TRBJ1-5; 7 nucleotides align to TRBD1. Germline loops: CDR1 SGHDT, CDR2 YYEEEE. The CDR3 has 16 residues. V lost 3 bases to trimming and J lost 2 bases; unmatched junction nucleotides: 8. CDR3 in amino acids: CASSSNRGGGNQPQHF. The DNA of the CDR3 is TGTGCCAGCAGCTCAAACAGGGGTGGTGGCAATCAGCCCCAGCATTTT. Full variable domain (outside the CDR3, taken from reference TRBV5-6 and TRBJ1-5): DAGVTQSPTHLIKTRGQQVTLRCSPKSGHDTVSWYQQALGQGPQFIFQYYEEEERQRGNFPDRFSGHQFPNYSSELNVNALLLGDSALYLCASSSNRGGGNQPQHFGDGTRLSIL.